Presented here are 30 T cell receptor beta chains from one specimen sequenced in a study of T cell responses to AZD1222 COVID-19 vaccine. Method: immunoSEQ multiplex PCR; TCRdb's copy keeps in-frame clones and lacks some. The sample lists nearly 95,000 clones, around 87% occurring once. The specimen comprised peripheral blood, sampled on day 0 of AZD1222 vaccination. The receptors were sampled from an adult in good health.

CDR3 amino acids: CASSPPPGQGNNSPLHF. CDR3 nucleotide sequence: TGTGCCAGCAGCCCCCCCCCGGGACAGGGGAATAATTCACCCCTCCACTTT. The V gene is TRBV5-4, the J gene TRBJ1-6; 10 bases are a match to TRBD1. The V gene's germline CDR1 is SGHNT and CDR2 YYREEE (reference sequence). This CDR3 has 17 amino acids. Germline trimming cut 4 bases from V and 5 bases from J; bases unmatched to any gene: 9.

This clone was counted a single time. The rearrangement uses TRBV5-1 and TRBJ2-3, with a tentative D call TRBD2 (5 bases). Trimming shortened V by 4 bases and J by 1 base, and 10 bases separated the two germline ends. The germline gives CDR1 SGHRS, CDR2 YFSETQ. The CDR3 extends over 14 amino acids. The CDR3 loop is CASSRGRGTDTQYF. In DNA form, the CDR3 reads TGCGCCAGCAGCAGAGGGCGAGGCACAGATACGCAGTATTTT.

The rearrangement uses TRBV12-1 and TRBJ2-7; the table gives TRBD2 as D, unverified against the DNA. TRBV12-1 is given as a pseudogene. The CDR3 runs 16 residues. CDR3 nucleotides: TGTGCCAGCAGCTTTGGGGTGGGCCCCCGGGGCTACGAGCAGTACTTC. It codes for CASSFGVGPRGYEQYF.

The chain has TRBV28 and TRBJ1-2; perhaps TRBD1 as D (6 bases). Germline CDR1 and CDR2: MDHEN and SYDVKM. The CDR3 contains 14 residues. Trimming left V 4 bases short and J 2 bases short, with 11 bases between. The CDR3 sequence is CASSSLQGNYGYTF. CDR3 DNA: TGTGCCAGCAGTTCATTACAGGGCAACTATGGCTACACCTTC.

The V call is TRBV2, the J call TRBJ2-7; 9 bases fit TRBD1. Germline CDR1 and CDR2: SNHLY and FYNNEI. The CDR3 covers 14 residues. The junction had 11 bases not matched to a gene; V was cut back by 7 bases and J by 7 bases. CDR3 protein: CASNPDRGSDEQYF. The CDR3 DNA sequence: TGTGCCAGCAATCCGGACAGGGGTTCCGATGAGCAGTACTTC. The variable domain in full, completed from reference TRBV2 and TRBJ2-7, reads EPEVTQTPSHQVTQMGQEVILRCVPISNHLYFYWYRQILGQKVEFLVSFYNNEISEKSEIFDDQFSVERPDGSNFTLKIRSTKLEDSAMYFCASNPDRGSDEQYFGPGTRLTVT.

The V and J genes are TRBV4-1 and TRBJ2-1; tentative D call: TRBD2 (7 bases). This CDR3 spans 19 amino acids. Trimming stripped 1 base from V and 5 bases from J, with 24 bases between. In germline, CDR1 is MGHRA, CDR2 YSYEKL. This CDR3 reads CASSQVGGDGGTRDNEQFF. Here the CDR3 DNA reads TGCGCCAGCAGCCAAGTAGGCGGGGACGGGGGGACAAGGGACAATGAGCAGTTCTTC.

The chain combines TRBV30 with TRBJ1-4, with D tentatively TRBD1 (6 bases). V lost 3 bases, J lost 5 bases, and 13 bases lay in between. Germline V CDR1 and CDR2: GTSNPN, SVGIG (reference sequence). The CDR3 spans 14 residues. This CDR3 is CAWRSWGQNEKLFF. For the CDR3, the DNA is TGTGCCTGGAGGAGTTGGGGGCAAAATGAAAAACTGTTTTTT.

The chain has TRBV7-9 and TRBJ1-6, with unresolved D. With 3 bases removed from V and 13 bases from J, the gap between germline ends came to 10 bases. This CDR3 is built from 12 residues. The V gene's germline CDR1 is SEHNR and CDR2 FQNEAQ (reference sequence). The CDR3 reads CASSFRALPLHF. As DNA, the CDR3 is TGTGCCAGCAGCTTTAGGGCCCTTCCCCTCCACTTT.

This clone was counted a single time. The V call is TRBV2, the J call TRBJ1-2; D not certain. Trimming shortened V by 6 bases and J by 2 bases, and 13 bases separated the two germline ends. Germline V CDR1 and CDR2: SNHLY, FYNNEI. The CDR3 has 14 amino acids. Written as DNA, the CDR3 is TGTGCCAGCAGACCAGGTCAGGCAAACTATGGCTACACCTTC. It codes for CASRPGQANYGYTF.

The chain couples TRBV18 to TRBJ2-3; D gene unclear. Per the germline V gene, CDR1 is KGHSH and CDR2 is LQKENI. The CDR3 contains 16 residues. Between the trimmed V and J ends, which lost 8 bases and 4 bases, there was a span of 22 bases. The CDR3 protein is CASHTADRSLPDTQYF. The CDR3 bases are TGTGCCAGCCATACCGCTGATCGTTCGTTACCAGATACGCAGTATTTT.

V usage is TRBV18 and J usage is TRBJ1-6; TRBD1 matches at 9 bases. CDR1 is KGHSH, CDR2 LQKENI, per germline. The CDR3 runs to 16 residues. V shed 2 bases and J 7 bases; nucleotides not matched to a gene: 6. This chain's CDR3 is CASSPNLGQGNSPLHF. The CDR3 nucleotides are TGTGCCAGCTCACCAAACCTTGGACAGGGGAATTCACCCCTCCACTTT.

This rearrangement joins TRBV19 to TRBJ2-7; unclear D gene. The CDR3 has 11 residues. Trimming shortened V by 4 bases and J by 3 bases, and 4 bases separated the two germline ends. Per the germline V gene, CDR1 is LNHDA and CDR2 is SQIVND (reference sequence). The CDR3: CASSTNYEQYF. The CDR3 DNA reads TGTGCCAGTAGTACCAACTACGAGCAGTACTTC.

The chain recombines TRBV7-9 with TRBJ2-5; TRBD1 might be the D (5 bases). Germline CDR1 reads SEHNR; CDR2 reads FQNEAQ (reference sequence). This CDR3 is built from 14 residues. V was shortened by 1 base and J by 5 bases, with 11 bases between the two germline ends. The CDR3 spells CASSLVSGWETQYF. CDR3 DNA sequence: TGTGCCAGCAGCTTAGTTTCAGGGTGGGAGACCCAGTACTTC.

J is TRBJ2-5 and V is TRBV11-3, with no clear D. This CDR3 spans 12 amino acids. The ends were cut back, 0 bases at V and 7 bases at J, with 6 bases in the middle. Germline V gives CDR1 SGHNT, CDR2 YENEEA. The CDR3 region has the DNA TGTGCCAGCAGCTTAGAGCCCGGGACCCAGTACTTC. Translated, it gives CASSLEPGTQYF.

The CDR3 protein is CASSTRGGNEAFF. The CDR3 DNA follows: TGTGCCAGCAGCACGAGAGGGGGAAATGAAGCTTTCTTT. The chain is built from TRBV7-9 and TRBJ1-1, with D possibly TRBD1 on 6 matching bases. Germline values: CDR1 SEHNR, CDR2 FQNEAQ (reference sequence). There are 13 residues in the CDR3. Trimming pared 5 bases from V and 7 bases from J, leaving 14 bases between.

The J gene is TRBJ1-5, the V gene TRBV19; D is undetermined. The V gene's germline CDR1 is LNHDA and CDR2 SQIVND (reference sequence). The ends were cut back, 5 bases at V and 15 bases at J, with 17 bases in the middle. The CDR3 has 12 amino acids. The chain's CDR3 is CASSPPDGSSHF. DNA of the CDR3: TGTGCCAGTAGTCCCCCGGACGGATCTTCGCATTTT.

CDR3 sequence reads: CASSYSRGNTEAFF. In DNA, the CDR3 is TGTGCCAGCAGTTACTCGCGGGGAAACACTGAAGCTTTCTTT. V is TRBV6-6 and J is TRBJ1-1; D is unclear. The germline CDR1 and CDR2 sequences are MNHNY and SVGAGI (reference sequence). CDR3 length equals 14 residues. The V end was cut by 0 bases, the J end by 2 bases, with 7 bases between.

The V and J genes are TRBV29-1 and TRBJ1-1, with D perhaps TRBD1 (5 bases). The V gene lost 1 base and the J gene lost 11 bases, with 14 bases spanning the gap. The CDR3 is made up of 12 amino acids. The germline CDR1 and CDR2 sequences are SQVTM and ANQGSEA. The DNA for the CDR3 is TGCAGCGTTGAAGGTGTGCAGGGCGCTGCTTTCTTT. It specifies CSVEGVQGAAFF.

The rearrangement uses TRBV7-9 and TRBJ1-2; D gene uncertain. V shed 0 bases and J shed 5 bases, with 7 bases lying between them. Germline CDR1 reads SEHNR; CDR2 reads FQNEAQ (reference sequence). The CDR3 runs 13 residues. The CDR3 sequence is CASSLAGYYGYTF. The CDR3 nucleotides are TGTGCCAGCAGCTTAGCGGGGTATTATGGCTACACCTTC.

CDR3 amino acids: CSVGSNQPQHF. The CDR3, as DNA: TGCAGCGTTGGGTCAAATCAGCCCCAGCATTTT. The V and J genes are TRBV29-1 and TRBJ1-5; D is unresolved. The V end was cut by 4 bases, the J end by 4 bases, with 5 bases between. The V gene's germline CDR1 is SQVTM and CDR2 ANQGSEA. This CDR3 contains 11 residues. The full variable domain, in which reference TRBV29-1 and TRBJ1-5 provide the parts outside the CDR3, is SAVISQKPSRDICQRGTSLTIQCQVDSQVTMMFWYRQQPGQSLTLIATANQGSEATYESGFVIDKFPISRPNLTFSTLTVSNMSPEDSSIYLCSVGSNQPQHFGDGTRLSIL.

This chain links TRBV5-1 with TRBJ1-2; TRBD1 aligns across 10 bases. After removal of 4 bases from V and 2 bases from J, the junction contained 5 bases not matched to a gene. Germline assignment: CDR1 SGHRS and CDR2 YFSETQ. This CDR3 region has 15 residues. The DNA for the CDR3 is TGCGCCAGCAGCACGACAGGGGGCGCGAACTATGGCTACACCTTC. Amino acid sequence: CASSTTGGANYGYTF. The complete variable domain, with remaining parts taken from reference TRBV5-1 and TRBJ1-2, reads KAGVTQTPRYLIKTRGQQVTLSCSPISGHRSVSWYQQTPGQGLQFLFEYFSETQRNKGNFPGRFSGRQFSNSRSEMNVSTLELGDSALYLCASSTTGGANYGYTFGSGTRLTVV.

V and J are TRBV1 and TRBJ2-3; no check of the table's D call, TRBD2, against the DNA was made. TRBV1 is classified as a pseudogene. CDR3 length: 17 residues. CDR3 in DNA: TGCACCAGCAGCCACTATATCGGGGAATCTAGCACAGATACGCAGTATTTT. Translation: CTSSHYIGESSTDTQYF.

The chain employs TRBV12-5 and TRBJ2-3; a possible D gene is TRBD1 (6 bases). The CDR3 is 15 amino acids. Germline V lookup: CDR1 LGHNT, CDR2 FRNRAP. V lost 3 bases and J lost 2, with 12 bases in between. Here the CDR3 DNA reads TGTGCTAGTGGTTTCGGACAGAGAGACACAGATACGCAGTATTTT. This codes for CASGFGQRDTDTQYF.

This clone was seen only once. V and J are TRBV27 and TRBJ2-5, with a tentative D call TRBD1 (5 bases). There are 13 residues in the CDR3. The V end lost 3 bases, the J end lost 5 bases, and 10 bases lay between the germline ends. Germline V gives CDR1 MNHEY, CDR2 SMNVEV (reference sequence). CDR3 in DNA: TGTGCCAGCAGTTTTCAGGGTCGGGAGACCCAGTACTTC. It translates to CASSFQGRETQYF.

The DNA of the CDR3 is TGTGCCAGCAGCTTAGTGGACAGGGGGGACACTGAAGCTTTCTTT. Its protein product is CASSLVDRGDTEAFF. The chain recombines TRBV7-9 with TRBJ1-1; TRBD1 matches 10 bases. The V segment lost 1 base and the J segment 3 bases; nucleotides outside the gene matches: 2. This CDR3 is built from 15 residues. Germline CDR1 SEHNR, CDR2 FQNEAQ (reference sequence).

The genes are TRBV15 and TRBJ2-7; D is uncertain. Germline V gene data show CDR1 as LNHNV and CDR2 as YYDKDF (reference sequence). The CDR3 consists of 14 residues. Trimming left V 5 bases short and J 4 bases short, with 15 bases between. CDR3 sequence reads: CATSVRTENYEQYF. The CDR3 nucleotides read TGTGCCACCAGCGTCCGGACGGAAAATTACGAGCAGTACTTC.

DNA for the CDR3: TGTGCCATCGGAAAGGACAGCCACCCAAAAGGAGATGAAGCTTTCTTT. Translating gives CAIGKDSHPKGDEAFF. V gene TRBV10-3 combines with J gene TRBJ1-1; possibly TRBD1 for D (6 bases). In germline, CDR1 is ENHRY, CDR2 SYGVKD. V was pared by 8 bases and J by 7 bases, with 26 bases between. The CDR3 covers 16 residues.

The rearrangement links TRBV6-5 to TRBJ1-1; D ambiguous. The V gene's germline CDR1 is MNHEY and CDR2 SVGAGI. Trimming removed 4 bases at V and 4 bases at J, with 13 bases between. The CDR3 sequence is 14 residues long. CDR3 DNA sequence: TGTGCCAGCAGTTTGACACACGGGCCCACTGAAGCTTTCTTT. As protein: CASSLTHGPTEAFF.

This chain connects TRBV9 to TRBJ2-1; 9 bases fit TRBD1. The ends lost 0 bases at V and 4 bases at J; junction bases unmatched: 11. The V gene's germline CDR1 is SGDLS and CDR2 YYNGEE. The CDR3 is 18 amino acids. Here the CDR3 reads CASSVAGGDRVWYNEQFF. The CDR3 DNA sequence: TGTGCCAGCAGCGTAGCTGGAGGGGACAGGGTTTGGTACAATGAGCAGTTCTTC.

This CDR3 is CASSPGTFYGYTF. The CDR3 nucleotides are TGTGCCAGCAGCCCCGGAACATTCTATGGCTACACCTTC. V usage is TRBV12-3 or TRBV12-4 and J usage is TRBJ1-2; D ambiguous. This CDR3 comprises 13 residues. V was cut by 6 bases and J by 4 bases, with 12 bases left in between.